This T cell receptor (beta chain) was found in a study of shared clonotypes between healthy human individuals. Study-level findings and limits: Clonotype sharing among donors likely depends on sequencing depth.

In the case of this clone: Antigen specificity is unknown.

The germline V gene has CDR1 SGHTA and CDR2 FQGNSA. V was pared by 5 bases and J by 8 bases, with 12 bases of the junction left unmatched. The CDR3 is 17 residues long. Every immunoSEQ plate was one replicate of a subset's evenly spread DNA. Profiling relied on immunoSEQ multiplex PCR, and the TCRdb table lists in-frame clones only, not all of them. The repertoire has around 500,000 clones, 81% of them found once; the top ten carry 12%. Specimen: PBMCs. V usage is TRBV7-2 and J usage is TRBJ2-1, with 13 bases lining up with TRBD2. The TCR originated in a woman aged 40 to 50 in good health. Some clones in this sample may be carry-over from other donors' samples. The CDR3 loop reads CASSQGLAGNPGYEQFF. CDR3 DNA sequence: TGTGCCAGCAGCCAGGGACTAGCGGGAAACCCCGGGTATGAGCAGTTCTTC.